This T cell receptor beta chain emerged from a study of blood T cell repertoires in COVID-19. Across the study: Donors in the United States, Italy and Spain gave samples during acute or convalescent COVID-19. Sources were T cells, B-cell-depleted T cells, or PBMCs; the material itself was cDNA or gDNA.

CDR3 length: 17 residues. Trimming cost V 6 bases and J 4 bases; bases outside gene matches: 16. Germline CDR1 and CDR2: SGHTA and FQGNSA. TCRdb's table, derived via immunoSEQ multiplex PCR, lists solely in-frame clones and lacks some. The data show fewer than 90,000 clones, roughly 86% seen once. The chain employs TRBV7-2 and TRBJ2-3; TRBD2 matches 7 bases. The specimen was peripheral blood. The receptor comes from a man aged 65-85 years with active COVID-19. The CDR3 DNA is TGTGCCAGCAGGCCCCCTTGGGCGGGAGCGGAGGCAGATACGCAGTATTTT. Its protein is CASRPPWAGAEADTQYF.